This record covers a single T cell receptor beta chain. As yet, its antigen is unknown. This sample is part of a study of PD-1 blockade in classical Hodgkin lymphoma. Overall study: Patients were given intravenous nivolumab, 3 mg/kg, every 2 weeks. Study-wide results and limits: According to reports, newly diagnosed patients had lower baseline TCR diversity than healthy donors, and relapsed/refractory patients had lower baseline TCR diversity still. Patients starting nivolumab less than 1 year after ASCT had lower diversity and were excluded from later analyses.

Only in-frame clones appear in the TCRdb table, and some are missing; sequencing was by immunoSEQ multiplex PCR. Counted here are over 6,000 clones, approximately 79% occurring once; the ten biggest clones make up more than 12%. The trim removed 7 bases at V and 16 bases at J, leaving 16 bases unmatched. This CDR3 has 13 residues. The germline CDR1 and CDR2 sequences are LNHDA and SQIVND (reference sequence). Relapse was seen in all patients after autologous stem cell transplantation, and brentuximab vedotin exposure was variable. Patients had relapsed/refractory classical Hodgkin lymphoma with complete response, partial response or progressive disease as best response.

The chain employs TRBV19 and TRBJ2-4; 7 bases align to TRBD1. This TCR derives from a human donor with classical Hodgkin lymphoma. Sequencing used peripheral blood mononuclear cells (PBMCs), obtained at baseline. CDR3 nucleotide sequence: TGTGCCAGTACTTTATTTCTAGGGGGCTTTAGATACTTC. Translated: CASTLFLGGFRYF.